This T cell receptor (beta chain) emerged from a study of blood T cell repertoires in COVID-19. Study-wide background: Both acute and convalescent COVID-19 samples were obtained from the United States, Italy and Spain.

Participant ages covered about 18 to 89 years across around 22 US areas. Per the original methods: Reference gene primer amplification gave estimated nucleated cell counts. The method was immunoSEQ multiplex PCR; TCRdb's version includes in-frame clones alone and lacks a portion of them. That table supplies the V and J calls and clone size; D and trimming were determined from the DNA. The sample has approximately 190,000 clones, about four fifths seen once. This CDR3 has 14 residues. The V and J ends lost 6 bases and 2 bases, in that order; junction bases with no gene match: 3. CDR1 is SGHTA, CDR2 FQGNSA, per germline.

The clonotype was recovered from a woman aged 25-40 years who had been exposed to COVID-19. The chain uses TRBV7-2 and TRBJ2-3, with 9 bases lining up with TRBD2. Sample: PBMCs or T cells enriched from blood (not recorded which). The CDR3 spells CASRPGLATDTQYF. The CDR3 DNA reads TGTGCCAGCAGACCGGGACTAGCCACAGATACGCAGTATTTT. The entire variable domain, with the rest obtained from reference TRBV7-2 and TRBJ2-3, is as follows: GAGVSQSPSNKVTEKGKDVELRCDPISGHTALYWYRQSLGQGLEFLIYFQGNSAPDKSGLPSDRFSAERTGGSVSTLTIQRTQQEDSAVYLCASRPGLATDTQYFGPGTRLTVL.